The 24 T cell receptor beta chains given below trace back to one sample, sequenced in a study of early T cells in non-severe SARS-CoV-2 infection. TCRdb recomputed calls from the 5' RACE reads with MiXCR, one row per CDR3 protein. The table records roughly 92,000 distinct CDR3 sequences, about 12% of them present only once. Sequencing was performed on whole blood, taken at baseline. Every receptor here comes from an adult who was a healthcare worker with PCR-confirmed SARS-CoV-2 infection or an uninfected control (not recorded which).

This clonotype has a handful of counts. The chain recombines TRBV27 with TRBJ2-7; D possibly uses TRBD1 or TRBD2 (5 bases each). Germline values: CDR1 MNHEY, CDR2 SMNVEV (reference sequence). This CDR3 has 13 residues. Trimming removed 5 bases from V and 4 bases from J, with 12 bases in between. Written as DNA, the CDR3 is TGTGCCAGCAGTCACTCGGGGCTATACGAGCAGTACTTC. It is translated as CASSHSGLYEQYF.

This clonotype was counted between two and nine times. The genes are TRBV27 and TRBJ2-1; no clear D gene. The V and J ends lost 6 bases and 6 bases respectively, with 12 bases between them. CDR3 length: 13 amino acids. CDR1 and CDR2 from the germline V gene are MNHEY and SMNVEV (reference sequence). The CDR3 nucleotides read TGTGCCAGCAGAAATCAGCTACTCAATGAGCAGTTCTTC. Amino acid sequence: CASRNQLLNEQFF.

This clonotype was seen a few times. The V and J genes are TRBV20-1 and TRBJ2-1, with 11 bases lining up with TRBD2. CDR1 and CDR2 from the germline V gene are DFQATT and SNEGSKA (reference sequence). V lost 3 bases, J lost 7 bases, and 11 bases stayed unmatched. The length of the CDR3 is 16 residues. The CDR3 protein is CSASRLAGTGGNEQFF. CDR3 in DNA: TGCAGTGCTAGTCGACTAGCGGGAACAGGCGGGAATGAGCAGTTCTTC.

This clonotype was counted between two and nine times. V and J are TRBV7-2 and TRBJ1-1; tentatively, D is TRBD1 (5 bases). This CDR3 has 15 amino acids. The V end lost 4 bases, the J end lost 5 bases, and 17 bases lay between the germline ends. Germline lookup yields CDR1 SGHTA and CDR2 FQGNSA. This CDR3 is CASSSRPGPGTEAFF. The DNA for the CDR3 is TGTGCCAGCAGCTCGCGGCCGGGACCCGGGACTGAAGCTTTCTTT.

This clonotype has a handful of counts. V usage is TRBV18 and J usage is TRBJ2-7; a weak D match, TRBD2 (5 bases). V was trimmed by 4 bases and J by 7 bases, leaving 14 bases between them. The V gene's germline CDR1 is KGHSH and CDR2 LQKENI. The CDR3 extends over 13 amino acids. The CDR3 DNA reads TGTGCCAGCTCACAAAGCACGGACTCAGAGCAGTACTTC. Protein product: CASSQSTDSEQYF.

Only one count was recorded for this clonotype. V usage is TRBV12-3 or TRBV12-4 and J usage is TRBJ2-3, with D possibly matching TRBD1 (5 bases). V shed 6 bases and J shed 6 bases, with 13 bases lying between them. The CDR3 loop spans 13 amino acids. CDR3 nucleotides: TGTGCCAGCAGCCACAGGTCCCGCGATACGCAGTATTTT. Its protein is CASSHRSRDTQYF.

J is TRBJ2-3 and V is TRBV29-1; TRBD2 matches 8 bases. V shed 6 bases and J 2 bases; nucleotides not matched to a gene: 10. CDR1 is SQVTM and CDR2 is ANQGSEA in the germline V gene. The CDR3 contains 15 residues. The CDR3 DNA follows: TGCAGCGTACCGCCACGAGCGGGGGACACAGATACGCAGTATTTT. It specifies CSVPPRAGDTDTQYF.

The J gene is TRBJ2-3, the V gene TRBV2, with 8 bases aligning to TRBD1. Germline loops: CDR1 SNHLY, CDR2 FYNNEI. The CDR3 is 14 amino acids. V shed 7 bases and J 4 bases; nucleotides not matched to a gene: 7. CDR3 residues: CASKNRGSSDTQYF. In DNA, the CDR3 is TGTGCCAGCAAAAACAGGGGGTCCTCAGATACGCAGTATTTT.

V and J are TRBV7-3 and TRBJ1-1, with D hard to call. CDR1 is SGHTA, CDR2 FQGTGA, per germline. Trimming pared 0 bases from V and 4 bases from J, leaving 9 bases between. The CDR3 consists of 14 residues. CDR3 sequence (DNA): TGTGCCAGCAGCTTAACCGCTATGGGCACTGAAGCTTTCTTT. Protein sequence: CASSLTAMGTEAFF. Together with reference TRBV7-3 and TRBJ1-1, the CDR3 gives the full variable domain: GAGVSQTPSNKVTEKGKYVELRCDPISGHTALYWYRQSLGQGPEFLIYFQGTGAADDSGLPNDRFFAVRPEGSVSTLKIQRTERGDSAVYLCASSLTAMGTEAFFGQGTRLTVV.

This clonotype appeared a few times. This rearrangement joins TRBV20-1 to TRBJ1-4, with TRBD1 matching over 11 bases. The CDR3 runs 17 residues. Germline-derived CDR1 and CDR2 are DFQATT and SNEGSKA (reference sequence). The V and J ends lost 1 base and 8 bases, in that order; junction bases with no gene match: 12. CDR3 nucleotide sequence: TGCAGTGCTAGAGTTTTTGGAGGACAGGGGGCACGGGAAAAACTGTTTTTT. Its translation is CSARVFGGQGAREKLFF.

The chain joins TRBV18 to TRBJ1-5, with D possibly being TRBD1 (5 bases). Germline V lookup: CDR1 KGHSH, CDR2 LQKENI. The CDR3 length is 14 residues. The V end lost 5 bases, the J end lost 5 bases, and 13 bases lay between the germline ends. CDR3: CASSGAINDQPQHF. The CDR3 DNA follows: TGTGCCAGCTCAGGGGCAATAAACGATCAGCCCCAGCATTTT.

There are a few counts of this clonotype. The chain joins TRBV28 to TRBJ2-1; D perhaps matches TRBD1 (6 bases). CDR3 length: 12 residues. The germline V and J ends were trimmed by 11 bases and 3 bases, with 11 bases remaining between them. Germline V lookup: CDR1 MDHEN, CDR2 SYDVKM. The CDR3 region has the DNA TGTGCCCATGGACAGTACTACAATGAGCAGTTCTTC. Its translation: CAHGQYYNEQFF.

This clonotype was observed at least ten times. The chain links TRBV2 to TRBJ1-5; TRBD1 matches 10 bases. Trimming cost V 6 bases and J 1 base; bases outside gene matches: 3. The CDR3 is 15 residues long. The germline gives CDR1 SNHLY, CDR2 FYNNEI. DNA of the CDR3: TGTGCCAGCAGCCCGGGACAGGGGAGCAATCAGCCCCAGCATTTT. Protein sequence: CASSPGQGSNQPQHF.

In this sample, this clonotype turned up a few times. V gene TRBV7-6 combines with J gene TRBJ2-7; D ambiguous. V lost 5 bases and J lost 0, with 8 bases in between. The CDR3 is 13 residues long. CDR1 and CDR2 from the germline V gene are SGHVS and FNYEAQ. The CDR3 is CASSPRSSYEQYF. Written as DNA, the CDR3 is TGTGCCAGCAGCCCGCGGAGCTCCTACGAGCAGTACTTC.

This clonotype was found a few times. The junction does not match germline at one end; this may be a read error. CDR3 nucleotide sequence: TGCAGCGTTGGGATCACTACTCACTTC. Its protein product is CSVGITTHF. This sequence joins TRBV29-1 and TRBJ2-1; no firm D call. This CDR3 comprises 9 residues. In germline, CDR1 is SQVTM, CDR2 ANQGSEA.

The rearrangement uses TRBV2 and TRBJ1-3, with D unclear. V was shortened by 5 bases and J by 2 bases, with 1 base between the two germline ends. The germline V gene encodes CDR1 SNHLY and CDR2 FYNNEI. CDR3 length equals 11 residues. CDR3 residues: CASSTGNTIYF. For the CDR3, the DNA is TGTGCCAGCAGTACTGGAAACACCATATATTTT.

This clonotype has a handful of counts. The gene calls are TRBV5-6 and TRBJ2-2; D is unclear. Germline CDR1 reads SGHDT; CDR2 reads YYEEEE. Trimming stripped 4 bases from V and 6 bases from J, with 4 bases between. There are 11 residues in the CDR3. CDR3 coding DNA: TGTGCCAGCAGCGTTGCCGGGGAGCTGTTTTTT. Amino acid sequence: CASSVAGELFF.

This clonotype was observed a few times. The rearrangement links TRBV9 to TRBJ2-2, with D possibly TRBD1 on 5 matching bases. This CDR3 has 14 residues. From germline, CDR1 is SGDLS and CDR2 YYNGEE. V was shortened by 0 bases and J by 6 bases, with 9 bases between the two germline ends. The CDR3 is CASSVAQGPGELFF. CDR3 bases: TGTGCCAGCAGCGTAGCCCAGGGTCCCGGGGAGCTGTTTTTT.

This clonotype has a count of ten or more. The chain joins TRBV27 to TRBJ2-4; possibly TRBD1 for D (7 bases). Trimming removed 2 bases from V and 9 bases from J, with 23 bases in between. The CDR3 sequence is 17 residues long. Germline V CDR1 and CDR2: MNHEY, SMNVEV (reference sequence). The CDR3 DNA reads as TGTGCCAGCAGTTTAAGCCCAGGCGGGACAGTGGAGACCATTCAGTACTTC. It encodes CASSLSPGGTVETIQYF.

The table lists this clonotype with many counts. CDR3 in DNA: TGTGCCAGCAGTGGAACAGCGGGAAGCACAGATACGCAGTATTTT. Translation gives CASSGTAGSTDTQYF. The chain recombines TRBV12-3 or TRBV12-4 with TRBJ2-3; 7 nucleotides agree with TRBD2. CDR3 size: 15 residues. V was clipped by 5 bases and J by 0 bases; unmatched bases: 5.

The genes are TRBV4-2 and TRBJ1-2, with D possibly matching TRBD1 (5 bases). The CDR3 contains 17 residues. The ends were cut back, 9 bases at V and 3 bases at J, with 26 bases in the middle. CDR1 is LGHNA, CDR2 YNFKEQ, per germline. The CDR3, as DNA: TGTGCCAGTTCCCAATCCGGGACGAAAGGGCTCCACTATGGCTACACCTTC. Its translation: CASSQSGTKGLHYGYTF.

This chain joins TRBV3-1 and TRBJ2-3; perhaps TRBD2 as D (5 bases). The CDR3 has 15 amino acids. Trimming cost V 2 bases and J 0 bases, with 9 bases left between them. The germline gives CDR1 LGHDT, CDR2 YNNKEL (reference sequence). The CDR3 loop reads CASSQNQRSTDTQYF. CDR3 nucleotides: TGTGCCAGCAGCCAAAATCAGCGGAGCACAGATACGCAGTATTTT.

This clonotype was found a few times. V is TRBV24-1 and J is TRBJ2-3; TRBD2 might be the D (6 bases). This CDR3 is built from 17 residues. V was shortened by 3 bases and J by 0 bases, with 15 bases between the two germline ends. Looked up from germline, CDR1 is KGHDR and CDR2 is SFDVKD. CDR3 sequence: CATSDGLRTTSTDTQYF. The CDR3 DNA is TGTGCCACCAGTGATGGGCTCAGGACTACTAGCACAGATACGCAGTATTTT.

This clonotype appeared a few times. J is TRBJ2-7 and V is TRBV5-1; 8 nucleotides line up with TRBD1. J gave up 2 bases and V 0 bases, and 1 base lay outside the gene matches. This CDR3 region has 14 residues. The germline CDR1 and CDR2 sequences are SGHRS and YFSETQ. The CDR3 nucleotides are TGCGCCAGCAGCTTGGACAGGGGGGCCTACGAGCAGTACTTC. Translating it yields CASSLDRGAYEQYF.